The 18 T cell receptor beta chains below all came from one sample that was sequenced in a study of vaccination and CD4 T cells after COVID-19. The study sequenced cultured CD4+ T cell DNA using the Oncomine TCR Beta short-read assay. Cultures of CD4+ T cells served as the source for extracting genomic DNA. TCRdb re-called the PCR reads with MiXCR, one entry per CDR3 protein. This sample carries several thousand distinct CDR3 sequences, roughly 31% of them seen once, and the ten largest clones take about 23%. Sample treatment: roughly 10-day PBMC culture with coronavirus spike peptide pools or control peptides (ViraFEST assay). CD4+ T cells that came from the unexposed donor were collected before the COVID-19 pandemic (2011-2018). These receptors' antigens are unknown. Sequencing used CD4+ T cells from blood, cultured in vitro. Receptors were obtained from a human donor in good health.

This clonotype was picked up a small number of times. The V call is TRBV5-4, the J call TRBJ2-7; D is possibly TRBD2 (5 bases). The V end lost 7 bases, the J end lost 3 bases, and 14 bases lay between the germline ends. This CDR3 is built from 13 residues. Germline CDR1 is SGHNT and CDR2 is YYREEE (reference sequence). CDR3 amino acids: CASGGGRDYEQYF. DNA for the CDR3: TGTGCCAGCGGAGGAGGCAGAGACTACGAGCAGTACTTC.

V is TRBV7-9 and J is TRBJ2-5; 8 bases fit TRBD2. The CDR3 sequence is 14 residues long. Trimming at V came to 5 bases and at J to 5 bases, leaving 7 bases not matched to a gene. Germline values: CDR1 SEHNR, CDR2 FQNEAQ (reference sequence). CDR3: CASSPGTSQETQYF. The CDR3 DNA reads as TGTGCCAGCAGCCCCGGGACTAGTCAGGAGACCCAGTACTTC.

This clonotype was seen a few times. This chain connects TRBV19 to TRBJ1-1; 7 bases align to TRBD1. Germline-derived CDR1 and CDR2 are LNHDA and SQIVND (reference sequence). With 5 bases clipped from V and 4 bases from J, the junction kept 7 bases outside the gene matches. The CDR3 runs to 14 residues. CDR3 coding DNA: TGTGCCAGTAGTGGACAGGTTTTTGGCACTGAAGCTTTCTTT. Translating gives CASSGQVFGTEAFF.

This clonotype has more than one count but fewer than ten. The genes are TRBV7-2 and TRBJ2-2; D is undetermined. From germline, CDR1 is SGHTA and CDR2 FQGNSA. The ends were cut back, 1 base at V and 2 bases at J, with 5 bases in the middle. CDR3 size: 14 residues. CDR3 in DNA: TGTGCCAGCAGCTTAGGCTACAACACCGGGGAGCTGTTTTTT. It encodes CASSLGYNTGELFF.

This rearrangement joins TRBV25-1 to TRBJ1-3; 11 nucleotides align to TRBD1. Per the germline V gene, CDR1 is MGHDK and CDR2 is SYGVNS. This CDR3 spans 14 amino acids. Trimming removed 2 bases from V and 7 bases from J; junction bases left unmatched: 1. CDR3 in amino acids: CASSERDRGNTIYF. For the CDR3, the DNA is TGTGCCAGCAGTGAAAGGGACAGGGGGAACACCATATATTTT.

The chain links TRBV6-2 or TRBV6-3 to TRBJ1-2; no reliable D call. The CDR3 totals 15 residues. V lost 4 bases to trimming and J lost 8 bases, with 20 bases between them. Germline assignment: CDR1 MNHEY and CDR2 SVGEGT. The chain's CDR3 is CASSSQNSHLVGYTF. DNA for the CDR3: TGTGCCAGCAGTTCACAAAACAGCCACCTCGTGGGCTACACCTTC.

This clonotype came up a few times. The CDR3 sequence: CSARDRGTSGRIRTDTQYF. The CDR3 DNA reads as TGCAGTGCTAGAGATAGGGGGACTAGCGGGAGGATTAGGACAGATACGCAGTATTTT. This chain joins TRBV20-1 and TRBJ2-3; 15 positions match TRBD2. The V gene's germline CDR1 is DFQATT and CDR2 SNEGSKA (reference sequence). Trimming cost V 0 bases and J 3 bases; bases outside gene matches: 10. The CDR3 spans 19 residues.

The chain is built from TRBV19 and TRBJ2-2; tentatively, D is TRBD1 (7 bases). Trimming took off 3 bases at V and 6 bases at J, with 14 bases between the two ends. The CDR3 sequence is 15 residues long. Per germline, CDR1 LNHDA and CDR2 SQIVND (reference sequence). Here the CDR3 reads CASSIWRGRPGELFF. CDR3 DNA: TGTGCCAGTAGTATTTGGAGGGGGCGACCCGGGGAGCTGTTTTTT.

This clonotype was recorded a few times. CDR3 amino acids: CASSFGRGGNTGELFF. DNA of the CDR3: TGTGCCAGCAGCTTCGGCAGGGGGGGAAACACCGGGGAGCTGTTTTTT. The chain has TRBV7-9 and TRBJ2-2, with D perhaps matching TRBD1 or TRBD2 (7 bases each). The CDR3 is 16 residues long. V was cut by 3 bases and J by 2 bases, with 13 bases left in between. CDR1 and CDR2 from the germline V gene are SEHNR and FQNEAQ (reference sequence).

V gene TRBV2 combines with J gene TRBJ2-1, with D unclear. V lost 5 bases and J lost 8, with 16 bases in between. The V gene's germline CDR1 is SNHLY and CDR2 FYNNEI. This CDR3 is built from 14 residues. CDR3 in amino acids: CASSTRAHAHEQFF. CDR3 DNA: TGTGCCAGCAGTACCCGGGCCCACGCCCATGAGCAGTTCTTC.

This chain links TRBV10-3 with TRBJ2-7; TRBD1 matches at 7 bases. With 5 bases clipped from V and 0 bases from J, the junction kept 7 bases outside the gene matches. Germline values: CDR1 ENHRY, CDR2 SYGVKD. This CDR3 contains 15 residues. The CDR3 here is CAISSTRDSSYEQYF. CDR3 nucleotides: TGTGCCATCAGTTCCACCCGGGACAGCTCCTACGAGCAGTACTTC.

V usage is TRBV28 and J usage is TRBJ1-5; no definite D call. The CDR3 totals 16 residues. Trimming shortened V by 5 bases and J by 0 bases, and 14 bases separated the two germline ends. Germline CDR1 reads MDHEN; CDR2 reads SYDVKM. This chain's CDR3 is CASSPLDLYSNQPQHF. CDR3 bases: TGTGCCAGCAGTCCCCTCGATCTTTATAGCAATCAGCCCCAGCATTTT.

This clonotype was found a few times. V and J are TRBV6-1 and TRBJ1-5, with D unclear. Trimming removed 7 bases at V and 2 bases at J, with 15 bases between. Germline loops: CDR1 MNHNS, CDR2 SASEGT. This CDR3 is 15 amino acids long. CDR3 region: CASKQTPQGNQPQHF. The CDR3 DNA reads as TGTGCCAGCAAGCAGACTCCCCAGGGCAATCAGCCCCAGCATTTT.

This clonotype was counted a few times. J is TRBJ2-1 and V is TRBV30, with unresolved D. The CDR3 contains 11 residues. Trimming took 3 bases from V and 9 from J, leaving 9 bases between them. Germline CDR1 reads GTSNPN; CDR2 reads SVGIG (reference sequence). CDR3 region: CAWRANGEQFF. The CDR3 DNA follows: TGTGCCTGGAGGGCGAATGGTGAGCAGTTCTTC.

The chain links TRBV29-1 to TRBJ1-2, with D possibly matching TRBD1 (6 bases). CDR3 length: 12 residues. In germline, CDR1 is SQVTM, CDR2 ANQGSEA. V gave up 3 bases and J gave up 6 bases, with 11 bases separating them. The CDR3 here is CSVDRGANGYTF. The CDR3 DNA follows: TGCAGCGTTGACAGGGGTGCGAATGGCTACACCTTC.

In its sample, this clonotype was seen a few times. The chain is built from TRBV4-3 and TRBJ1-1, with D possibly being TRBD1 (5 bases). The germline V gene has CDR1 LGHNA and CDR2 YSLEER. Trimming took 2 bases from V and 8 from J, leaving 12 bases between them. The CDR3 consists of 13 residues. The CDR3 here is CASSQNRDGEAFF. For the CDR3, the DNA is TGCGCCAGCAGCCAAAACCGGGACGGAGAAGCTTTCTTT.

V is TRBV20-1 and J is TRBJ2-1; 11 bases are shared with TRBD2. The CDR3 is 14 amino acids. J gave up 8 bases and V 3 bases, and 6 bases lay outside the gene matches. Germline CDR1 and CDR2: DFQATT and SNEGSKA (reference sequence). In DNA, the CDR3 is TGCAGTGCTAGGACTAGCGGGATTGGGCATGAGCAGTTCTTC. Protein product: CSARTSGIGHEQFF.

This sequence joins TRBV6-1 and TRBJ1-6; D is unresolved. Trimming pared 3 bases from V and 10 bases from J, leaving 4 bases between. This CDR3 has 11 amino acids. CDR1 is MNHNS, CDR2 SASEGT, per germline. The CDR3 region is CASSDGSPLHF. The CDR3 coding sequence is TGTGCCAGCAGTGACGGCTCACCCCTCCACTTT.